The 10 T cell receptor beta chains in this list originate from one sample, sequenced in a study of human T cells and chemical hapten exposure. Time point reported: patch test 2, 6 weeks after DPC sensitization. Treatment meaning: therapeutic diphenylcyclopropenone sensitization with weekly scalp DPC. TCRdb reprocessed the RACE reads via MiXCR and lists one record per CDR3 protein. Of some 80,000 distinct CDR3 sequences in the sample, roughly 10% were seen once. The material was whole blood, obtained in connection with sensitization to the hapten diphenylcyclopropenone (DPC). The receptors here all came from a woman in her 30s with alopecia areata. Some clones in this sample may be carry-over from other donors' samples.

The V and J genes are TRBV28 and TRBJ2-2; TRBD2 is a possible D gene (6 bases). The germline V gene has CDR1 MDHEN and CDR2 SYDVKM. Trimming shortened V by 8 bases and J by 7 bases, and 26 bases separated the two germline ends. The CDR3 extends over 17 amino acids. This CDR3 is CASGSPSGLMQVGELFF. In nucleotides, the CDR3 is TGTGCCAGCGGCTCCCCCAGCGGGTTGATGCAGGTCGGGGAGCTGTTTTTT.

This clonotype has a count of ten or more. The chain carries TRBV3-1 and TRBJ2-7, with D hard to call. The CDR3 sequence is 12 residues long. Trimming removed 4 bases from V and 3 bases from J, with 7 bases in between. CDR1 and CDR2 (germline): LGHDT, YNNKEL (reference sequence). The CDR3 is CASSRGSYEQYF. CDR3 nucleotides: TGTGCCAGCAGCCGTGGCAGCTACGAGCAGTACTTC.

This clonotype was seen many times. This chain uses TRBV29-1 with TRBJ2-5; TRBD1 is a possible D gene (6 bases). The V gene's germline CDR1 is SQVTM and CDR2 ANQGSEA. The CDR3 totals 14 residues. V shed 4 bases and J shed 2 bases, with 14 bases lying between them. CDR3 nucleotide sequence: TGCAGCGTTGGTTTAGACAGGAGACAAGAGACCCAGTACTTC. Translation: CSVGLDRRQETQYF.

This clonotype was seen at least ten times. The chain combines TRBV29-1 with TRBJ1-1; D is perhaps TRBD1 (5 bases). Germline assignment: CDR1 SQVTM and CDR2 ANQGSEA. The CDR3 is 14 residues long. V lost 7 bases and J 5 bases, leaving 20 bases between the germline ends. The CDR3 region has the DNA TGCAGCGCCGATCAATTTAGACGGGGGACTGAAGCTTTCTTT. It specifies CSADQFRRGTEAFF.

This clonotype occurred a few times. This chain uses TRBV6-2 or TRBV6-3 with TRBJ2-1; D gene uncertain. The CDR3 is 12 residues long. Germline assignment: CDR1 MNHEY and CDR2 SVGEGT. Deletions cut 5 bases from V and 8 bases from J, with 10 bases between. CDR3 loop: CASSGPADEQFF. DNA of the CDR3: TGTGCCAGCAGTGGCCCAGCCGATGAGCAGTTCTTC.

In regard to this clonotype: A much larger clonotype is one base distant, so this may be a read error. The chain has TRBV6-1 and TRBJ1-2; possible D gene TRBD1, 5 bases. Trimming pared 10 bases from V and 4 bases from J, leaving 16 bases between. In germline, CDR1 is MNHNS, CDR2 SASEGT. The CDR3 spans 13 residues. The DNA of the CDR3 is TGTGCCACCAAAGGGGACGCCGGCTATGGCTACACCTTC. This encodes CATKGDAGYGYTF.

The chain employs TRBV12-3 or TRBV12-4 and TRBJ1-1, with D hard to call. The CDR3 length is 13 residues. The V and J ends lost 0 bases and 6 bases respectively, with 8 bases between them. CDR3: CASSLAQTAEAFF. The CDR3 nucleotides read TGTGCCAGCAGTTTAGCCCAAACAGCTGAAGCTTTCTTT.

This clonotype has ten or more counts. This sequence joins TRBV30 and TRBJ2-7, with 9 bases lining up with TRBD1. The V gene's germline CDR1 is GTSNPN and CDR2 SVGIG (reference sequence). This CDR3 comprises 15 residues. Losses at the gene ends were 0 bases for V and 3 bases for J; bases not matched to a gene: 6. The CDR3 nucleotides read TGTGCCTGGAGTGTACAGGGGGCGCGACTCTACGAGCAGTACTTC. Translation: CAWSVQGARLYEQYF.

The CDR3 spells CASSLGAGVGTGELFF. The CDR3 DNA follows: TGTGCCAGCAGCTTAGGGGCGGGCGTAGGAACCGGGGAGCTGTTTTTT. The chain has TRBV7-6 and TRBJ2-2; D may be TRBD2 (5 bases). This CDR3 comprises 16 residues. V lost 1 base and J 5 bases, leaving 14 bases between the germline ends. The germline V gene encodes CDR1 SGHVS and CDR2 FNYEAQ. The full variable domain, rest sourced from reference TRBV7-6 and TRBJ2-2, is GAGVSQSPRYKVTKRGQDVALRCDPISGHVSLYWYRQALGQGPEFLTYFNYEAQQDKSGLPNDRFSAERPEGSISTLTIQRTEQRDSAMYRCASSLGAGVGTGELFFGEGSRLTVL.

This clonotype has a handful of counts. The chain links TRBV6-2 or TRBV6-3 to TRBJ2-1, with D uncertain. Trimming shortened V by 5 bases and J by 8 bases, and 10 bases separated the two germline ends. There are 12 residues in the CDR3. Germline loops: CDR1 MNHEY, CDR2 SVGEGT. In nucleotides, the CDR3 is TGTGCCAGCAGTCCCATTTACGATGAGCAGTTCTTC. Encoded protein: CASSPIYDEQFF.